The 10 T cell receptor beta chains reported below all come from one sample, sequenced in a study of blood T cell repertoires in COVID-19. Sequencing used immunoSEQ multiplex PCR; TCRdb keeps in-frame clones, though not all of them. The repertoire holds about 250,000 clones, with about 80% as singletons. Sequencing was performed on peripheral blood. Receptors were obtained from a middle-aged man with active or convalescent COVID-19.

The V gene is TRBV5-4, the J gene TRBJ2-7; a possible D gene is TRBD2 (6 bases). CDR1 SGHNT and CDR2 YYREEE come from the germline V gene (reference sequence). CDR3 size: 15 residues. Trimming removed 4 bases at V and 4 bases at J, with 18 bases between. The CDR3 DNA is TGTGCCAGCAGCCCCTCGCGGGGCCGGGAGTACGAGCAGTACTTC. Translating gives CASSPSRGREYEQYF. Looking up the rest from reference TRBV5-4 and TRBJ2-7 gives the full variable domain: ETGVTQSPTHLIKTRGQQVTLRCSSQSGHNTVSWYQQALGQGPQFIFQYYREEENGRGNFPPRFSGLQFPNYSSELNVNALELDDSALYLCASSPSRGREYEQYFGPGTRLTVT.

The chain couples TRBV12-2 to TRBJ2-7; the table names TRBD2, a call not compared with the DNA. TRBV12-2 is termed a pseudogene. There are 17 residues in the CDR3. The CDR3 DNA sequence: TGTGCAAGTCGCCACAAGAGGATAGCCGGGAGCTCCTACGAGCAGTACTTC. Protein sequence: CASRHKRIAGSSYEQYF.

This clone was seen only once. The rearrangement links TRBV5-8 to TRBJ1-4; 10 nucleotides match TRBD1. V trimming: 2 bases; J trimming: 5 bases; junction bases outside the gene matches: 9. CDR3 length equals 17 residues. From germline, CDR1 is SGHTS and CDR2 YDEGEE. CDR3 protein: CASSFPGTGVRNEKLFF. The CDR3, as DNA: TGTGCCAGCAGCTTTCCCGGGACAGGGGTACGGAATGAAAAACTGTTTTTT.

This clone has a single count. The chain couples TRBV11-3 to TRBJ2-4; 9 bases align to TRBD1. V lost 5 bases to trimming and J lost 8 bases; unmatched junction nucleotides: 4. In germline, CDR1 is SGHNT, CDR2 YENEEA. The CDR3 is 13 residues long. The CDR3 sequence is CASSAGQGYIQYF. DNA of the CDR3: TGTGCCAGCAGCGCAGGACAGGGGTACATTCAGTACTTC.

The chain uses TRBV19 and TRBJ2-2; the match to TRBD1 covers 11 bases. Germline CDR1 is LNHDA and CDR2 is SQIVND (reference sequence). The CDR3 covers 16 residues. Trimming took 4 bases from V and 6 from J; bases not matched to a gene: 7. CDR3 residues: CASSRGQGAVSGELFF. CDR3 bases: TGTGCCAGTAGTAGAGGACAGGGGGCGGTATCCGGGGAGCTGTTTTTT.

J is TRBJ2-7 and V is TRBV15; D uncertain. This CDR3 contains 15 residues. Germline V gene lookup returns CDR1 LNHNV and CDR2 YYDKDF (reference sequence). The germline V and J ends were trimmed by 0 bases and 3 bases, with 12 bases remaining between them. The CDR3 is CATSRDSGYFYEQYF. DNA of the CDR3: TGTGCCACCAGCAGAGATAGTGGTTATTTCTACGAGCAGTACTTC. The full variable domain, rest sourced from reference TRBV15 and TRBJ2-7, is DAMVIQNPRYQVTQFGKPVTLSCSQTLNHNVMYWYQQKSSQAPKLLFHYYDKDFNNEADTPDNFQSRRPNTSFCFLDIRSPGLGDTAMYLCATSRDSGYFYEQYFGPGTRLTVT.

This clone was counted at least ten times. The V call is TRBV4-2, the J call TRBJ1-5; 11 bases line up with TRBD1. The CDR3 totals 16 residues. Germline-derived CDR1 and CDR2 are LGHNA and YNFKEQ. V was clipped by 5 bases and J by 7 bases; unmatched bases: 10. The CDR3 region is CASSALGQGGWQPQHF. The CDR3 DNA follows: TGTGCCAGCAGCGCACTGGGACAGGGGGGTTGGCAGCCCCAGCATTTT.

The rearrangement uses TRBV28 and TRBJ1-5; D is perhaps TRBD1 (6 bases). V lost 7 bases and J 5 bases, leaving 21 bases between the germline ends. The CDR3 has 16 amino acids. Germline V gives CDR1 MDHEN, CDR2 SYDVKM. The CDR3 loop reads CASTYPGARGHQPQHF. CDR3 bases: TGTGCCAGCACCTATCCCGGGGCCAGGGGTCATCAGCCCCAGCATTTT.

The chain carries TRBV7-2 and TRBJ1-2; TRBD1 is a possible D gene (5 bases). Germline CDR1 and CDR2: SGHTA and FQGNSA. The length of the CDR3 is 16 residues. V was pared by 2 bases and J by 1 base, with 14 bases between. The CDR3 reads CASSLSGVGDNYGYTF. CDR3 DNA sequence: TGTGCCAGCAGCTTATCGGGGGTTGGGGATAACTATGGCTACACCTTC.

This clone was observed a few times. The chain joins TRBV4-2 to TRBJ2-1; D might be TRBD2 (6 bases). This CDR3 has 14 residues. Trimming left V 3 bases short and J 7 bases short, with 13 bases between. CDR1 and CDR2 (germline): LGHNA, YNFKEQ. Here the CDR3 DNA reads TGTGCCAGCAGCCAGGCCCGGGGGATGAATGAGCAGTTCTTC. Its protein product is CASSQARGMNEQFF.